The 21 T cell receptor beta chains reported below all come from one sample, sequenced in a study of T cell responses to AZD1222 COVID-19 vaccine. Measured with immunoSEQ multiplex PCR; TCRdb has only the in-frame clones, and not every one. Of some 180,000 clones in the sample, about 90% were seen once. Specimen: peripheral blood, collected 28 days after the second AZD1222 dose. These TCRs come from an adult who received the AZD1222 COVID-19 vaccine.

The chain carries TRBV5-1 and TRBJ2-2; TRBD2 might be the D (5 bases). Germline V CDR1 and CDR2: SGHRS, YFSETQ. Trimming cost V 4 bases and J 2 bases, with 18 bases left between them. This CDR3 contains 17 residues. CDR3: CASSPKWFGENTGELFF. DNA for the CDR3: TGCGCCAGCAGCCCCAAATGGTTCGGGGAAAACACCGGGGAGCTGTTTTTT.

The gene calls are TRBV2 and TRBJ2-7; weak D call: TRBD2 (5 bases). Trimming cost V 5 bases and J 7 bases, with 21 bases left between them. The CDR3 sequence is 15 residues long. Germline CDR1 is SNHLY and CDR2 is FYNNEI. The DNA for the CDR3 is TGTGCCAGCAGTCCCGGTGACCATTATTCGGGGGAGCAGTACTTC. Protein sequence: CASSPGDHYSGEQYF.

The rearrangement links TRBV9 to TRBJ1-2; 8 positions match TRBD1. V was clipped by 8 bases and J by 7 bases; unmatched bases: 13. This CDR3 comprises 14 residues. Germline V gives CDR1 SGDLS, CDR2 YYNGEE. The CDR3 DNA reads TGTGCCAGTACCGATACCTACAGGGGGGGTGGCTACACCTTC. Protein product: CASTDTYRGGGYTF.

The V gene is TRBV6-5, the J gene TRBJ2-7, with D uncertain. V was clipped by 10 bases and J by 6 bases, with 10 bases between them. Germline lookup yields CDR1 MNHEY and CDR2 SVGAGI. The CDR3 has 10 amino acids. CDR3 amino acids: CATRQGEQYF. CDR3 coding DNA: TGTGCCACCCGACAAGGCGAGCAGTACTTC.

This sequence joins TRBV3-1 (or the pseudogene TRBV3-2) and TRBJ2-1; TRBD2 agrees at 10 bases. Trimming took 6 bases from V and 9 from J; bases not matched to a gene: 11. Germline V CDR1 and CDR2: LGHDT, YNNKEL (reference sequence). This CDR3 region has 15 residues. The CDR3 DNA is TGTGCCAGCAGGTCACTAGCGGGATACTTTGCTGAGCAGTTCTTC. The encoded protein is CASRSLAGYFAEQFF.

This clone is a singleton in its sample. As DNA, the CDR3 is TGTGCCAGCTCACCGCGGGGACAGGGTCCCCATGCAACTAATGAAAAACTGTTTTTT. Protein: CASSPRGQGPHATNEKLFF. This chain uses TRBV18 with TRBJ1-4; TRBD1 matches at 9 bases. This CDR3 is built from 19 residues. Germline V gene lookup returns CDR1 KGHSH and CDR2 LQKENI. V was pared by 3 bases and J by 0 bases, with 11 bases of the junction left unmatched.

The chain links TRBV30 to TRBJ1-3; no clear D. The CDR3 covers 15 residues. Germline CDR1 GTSNPN, CDR2 SVGIG (reference sequence). Trimming pared 5 bases from V and 0 bases from J, leaving 14 bases between. The DNA of the CDR3 is TGTGCCTGGTTTCAGAACCCAAACTCTGGAAACACCATATATTTT. It yields the protein CAWFQNPNSGNTIYF.

The rearrangement links TRBV19 to TRBJ1-1; a weak D match, TRBD1 (6 bases). Germline loops: CDR1 LNHDA, CDR2 SQIVND (reference sequence). The CDR3 has 15 residues. Trimming removed 2 bases at V and 6 bases at J, with 16 bases between. In DNA, the CDR3 is TGTGCCAGTAGTATATATGGGGGGGCGTTGTCTGAAGCTTTCTTT. Translated: CASSIYGGALSEAFF.

V is TRBV4-3 and J is TRBJ2-2, with D perhaps given as TRBD1 or TRBD2 (7 bases each). Between the trimmed V and J ends, which lost 0 bases and 6 bases, there was a span of 14 bases. Germline values: CDR1 LGHNA, CDR2 YSLEER. The CDR3 has 16 residues. The chain's CDR3 is CASSQEAPGGAGELFF. The CDR3 bases are TGCGCCAGCAGCCAAGAGGCGCCAGGGGGGGCCGGGGAGCTGTTTTTT.

The V gene is TRBV29-1, the J gene TRBJ1-1; D is unresolved. The germline V gene has CDR1 SQVTM and CDR2 ANQGSEA. CDR3 length: 12 residues. V was cut by 4 bases and J by 1 base, with 7 bases left in between. CDR3 sequence reads: CSVGARNTEAFF. The DNA of the CDR3 is TGCAGCGTTGGGGCTAGGAACACTGAAGCTTTCTTT.

The CDR3 loop reads CASRAGEGRIQYF. The CDR3 DNA reads TGTGCCAGCAGGGCTGGGGAAGGTCGCATTCAGTACTTC. The chain recombines TRBV7-9 with TRBJ2-4; D gene ambiguous. Germline loops: CDR1 SEHNR, CDR2 FQNEAQ (reference sequence). V lost 6 bases to trimming and J lost 9 bases, with 15 bases between them. The CDR3 is made up of 13 amino acids.

The chain is built from TRBV5-1 and TRBJ1-4; D possibly corresponds to TRBD1 (5 bases). V was shortened by 0 bases and J by 8 bases, with 14 bases between the two germline ends. Germline V gene data show CDR1 as SGHRS and CDR2 as YFSETQ. CDR3 length: 15 residues. The DNA for the CDR3 is TGCGCCAGCAGCTTGGAGGGGACCCCAAAGGAAAAACTGTTTTTT. This gives the protein CASSLEGTPKEKLFF.

This chain uses TRBV7-9 with TRBJ1-3; maybe TRBD1 (5 bases). CDR1 SEHNR and CDR2 FQNEAQ come from the germline V gene (reference sequence). V was shortened by 11 bases and J by 3 bases, with 11 bases between the two germline ends. This CDR3 has 12 amino acids. CDR3 bases: TGTGCCGGGGGAGAGGTTGGAAACACCATATATTTT. Residues: CAGGEVGNTIYF.

The rearrangement links TRBV9 to TRBJ1-1; unclear D gene. Germline V gene sequence: CDR1 SGDLS, CDR2 YYNGEE. CDR3 size: 14 residues. V was clipped by 4 bases and J by 0 bases, with 10 bases between them. The CDR3 loop is CASSPYLLNTEAFF. The DNA of the CDR3 is TGTGCCAGCAGCCCTTACCTGCTGAACACTGAAGCTTTCTTT.

This rearrangement joins TRBV6-5 to TRBJ1-2, with 9 bases matching TRBD1. The CDR3 length is 13 residues. Germline CDR1 and CDR2: MNHEY and SVGAGI. Trimming took 5 bases from V and 10 from J; bases not matched to a gene: 8. The CDR3 region has the DNA TGTGCCAGCAGTCGGGACAGGGATCGTGACTACACCTTC. It codes for CASSRDRDRDYTF.

The chain is built from TRBV6-5 and TRBJ1-2; D ambiguous. V was shortened by 5 bases and J by 4 bases, with 17 bases between the two germline ends. Per the germline V gene, CDR1 is MNHEY and CDR2 is SVGAGI. This CDR3 is built from 15 residues. The CDR3 DNA reads TGTGCCAGCAGTCAACGAAAAATCAGAGGCTATGGCTACACCTTC. Its protein product is CASSQRKIRGYGYTF.

This chain uses TRBV29-1 with TRBJ1-3; 9 bases fit TRBD1. Looked up from germline, CDR1 is SQVTM and CDR2 is ANQGSEA. The length of the CDR3 is 15 residues. V lost 6 bases, J lost 0 bases, and 6 bases stayed unmatched. The CDR3 coding sequence is TGCAGCGTAACCCCGGGACAGGGCTCTGGAAACACCATATATTTT. Encoded protein: CSVTPGQGSGNTIYF. Filled out from reference TRBV29-1 and TRBJ1-3, the complete variable domain reads SAVISQKPSRDICQRGTSLTIQCQVDSQVTMMFWYRQQPGQSLTLIATANQGSEATYESGFVIDKFPISRPNLTFSTLTVSNMSPEDSSIYLCSVTPGQGSGNTIYFGEGSWLTVV.

CDR3 sequence reads: CASSSRGEDTEAFF. The CDR3, as DNA: TGTGCCAGCAGTTCCAGGGGGGAGGACACTGAAGCTTTCTTT. The rearrangement links TRBV7-9 to TRBJ1-1; 7 bases fit TRBD1. The CDR3 is 14 residues long. Trimming removed 6 bases from V and 3 bases from J; junction bases left unmatched: 7. CDR1 and CDR2 from the germline V gene are SEHNR and FQNEAQ (reference sequence).

The chain combines TRBV7-6 with TRBJ1-2, with a weak D call TRBD1 (5 bases). The ends were cut back, 5 bases at V and 7 bases at J, with 17 bases in the middle. CDR3 length equals 14 residues. Germline CDR1 reads SGHVS; CDR2 reads FNYEAQ. The CDR3 region has the DNA TGTGCCAGCAGCACGGCGACCGGGGCCGGTGGCTACACCTTC. This encodes CASSTATGAGGYTF.

The chain is built from TRBV28 and TRBJ2-7, with TRBD2 matching 8 bases. The J segment lost 1 base and the V segment lost 10 bases, leaving 9 bases of the junction unmatched. The germline V gene encodes CDR1 MDHEN and CDR2 SYDVKM. This CDR3 region has 14 residues. CDR3 protein: CATYSGSQSYEQYF. The CDR3, as DNA: TGTGCCACATACAGCGGGAGCCAATCCTACGAGCAGTACTTC.

The V gene is TRBV6-5, the J gene TRBJ2-2; TRBD1 or TRBD2 may be the D gene (6 bases each). Trimming left V 6 bases short and J 4 bases short, with 15 bases between. Germline V CDR1 and CDR2: MNHEY, SVGAGI. CDR3 length: 15 amino acids. The CDR3 here is CASRPGGGSTGELFF. The CDR3 nucleotides read TGTGCCAGCAGGCCCGGAGGGGGGTCCACCGGGGAGCTGTTTTTT.